Presented here are 13 T cell receptor beta chains from one specimen sequenced in a study of Tregs in tolerant kidney transplant recipients. Repertoires were generated with immunoSEQ multiplex PCR, while TCRdb's copy carries only in-frame clones and drops some. The table lists around 230,000 clones, 84% of them singletons. The source material was CD4+ T cells from blood. The receptors come from a human donor in good health.

The chain carries TRBV5-4 and TRBJ2-2, with a tentative D call TRBD2 (6 bases). This CDR3 contains 16 residues. Trimming took 4 bases from V and 4 from J, leaving 17 bases between them. Germline assignment: CDR1 SGHNT and CDR2 YYREEE (reference sequence). CDR3 sequence (DNA): TGTGCCAGCAGCCCCCCCGGGAGCAGGTCCACCGGGGAGCTGTTTTTT. Translation gives CASSPPGSRSTGELFF.

The chain recombines TRBV7-6 with TRBJ2-5; D is unclear. The J call may be wrong; the DNA end is better matched by TRBJ2-7. Germline values: CDR1 SGHVS, CDR2 FNYEAQ. The length of the CDR3 is 15 residues. DNA of the CDR3: TGTGCCAGCAGCTTGGCCCGGGCCCAGATCTACGAGCAGTACTTC. Encoded protein: CASSLARAQIYEQYF.

V usage is TRBV7-8 and J usage is TRBJ1-6, with D hard to call. Looked up from germline, CDR1 is SGHVS and CDR2 is FQNEAQ. Trimming stripped 0 bases from V and 1 base from J, with 10 bases between. The CDR3 extends over 17 amino acids. The CDR3 DNA reads as TGTGCCAGCAGCTTAGCATCGGTGCGGTCCTATAATTCACCCCTCCACTTT. Translating it yields CASSLASVRSYNSPLHF.

V is TRBV13 and J is TRBJ1-3; 7 bases match TRBD1. The CDR3 has 15 amino acids. The germline V gene encodes CDR1 PRHDT and CDR2 FYEKMQ (reference sequence). Losses at the gene ends were 0 bases for V and 4 bases for J; bases not matched to a gene: 3. The CDR3 DNA follows: TGTGCCAGCAGCTTAGGAAGGGGGCAGGGAAACACCATATATTTT. As protein: CASSLGRGQGNTIYF.

J is TRBJ2-7 and V is TRBV6-1; no clear D. With 5 bases removed from V and 5 bases from J, the gap between germline ends came to 10 bases. This CDR3 region has 12 residues. Germline CDR1 and CDR2: MNHNS and SASEGT. The CDR3 is CASSSRNHEQYF. In DNA, the CDR3 is TGTGCCAGCAGTTCCCGTAACCACGAGCAGTACTTC.

This rearrangement joins TRBV7-2 to TRBJ1-6, with D unresolved. Germline CDR1 SGHTA, CDR2 FQGNSA. This CDR3 spans 11 amino acids. With 5 bases removed from V and 15 bases from J, the gap between germline ends came to 11 bases. The CDR3 region has the DNA TGTGCCAGCAGCCCAGATTGGGGCCTCCACTTT. It is translated as CASSPDWGLHF.

The chain joins TRBV5-6 to TRBJ1-3; D is uncertain. V was shortened by 6 bases and J by 4 bases, with 8 bases between the two germline ends. Germline-derived CDR1 and CDR2 are SGHDT and YYEEEE. The CDR3 is made up of 12 amino acids. As DNA, the CDR3 is TGTGCCAGCACCCTGAGGGGAAACACCATATATTTT. Protein: CASTLRGNTIYF.

Note on this clone: One junction end disagrees with the germline gene, perhaps due to a read error. This rearrangement joins TRBV5-1 to TRBJ2-5; 7 bases agree with TRBD2. The CDR3 has 15 residues. The germline V gene encodes CDR1 SGHRS and CDR2 YFSETQ. Here the CDR3 DNA reads TGCGCCAGCCGCTTCCCCTCTAGCGGAAAAGAGACCCAGTACTTC. It is translated as CASRFPSSGKETQYF.

This clone occurred a few times. V usage is TRBV5-8 and J usage is TRBJ1-1; possible D gene TRBD1, 5 bases. With 0 bases removed from V and 5 bases from J, the gap between germline ends came to 14 bases. Germline lookup yields CDR1 SGHTS and CDR2 YDEGEE. This CDR3 is built from 15 residues. The CDR3 sequence is CASSLGAGSGTEAFF. The DNA of the CDR3 is TGTGCCAGCAGCTTGGGTGCAGGGAGTGGAACTGAAGCTTTCTTT.

The V gene is TRBV2, the J gene TRBJ2-1; 12 bases are shared with TRBD2. Trimming removed 6 bases from V and 4 bases from J; junction bases left unmatched: 7. CDR1 and CDR2 (germline): SNHLY, FYNNEI. This CDR3 contains 16 residues. The CDR3 DNA reads TGTGCCAGCAGGCGTATCCTAGCGGGGGGGTACAATGAGCAGTTCTTC. Residues: CASRRILAGGYNEQFF.

The rearrangement joins TRBV2 to TRBJ2-5, with a possible D match to TRBD2 (5 bases). The CDR3 has 14 residues. Trimming shortened V by 6 bases and J by 1 base, and 12 bases separated the two germline ends. CDR1 is SNHLY, CDR2 FYNNEI, per germline. Here the CDR3 DNA reads TGTGCCAGCAGGGTGGCGAGGGTCCAAGAGACCCAGTACTTC. This encodes CASRVARVQETQYF.

The chain employs TRBV5-1 and TRBJ1-5, with a tentative D call TRBD1 (5 bases). The CDR3 is made up of 15 amino acids. Trimming took off 4 bases at V and 2 bases at J, with 13 bases between the two ends. Germline lookup yields CDR1 SGHRS and CDR2 YFSETQ. The CDR3 spells CASSADSGGNQPQHF. CDR3 coding DNA: TGCGCCAGCAGCGCCGACAGCGGGGGCAATCAGCCCCAGCATTTT.

The chain combines TRBV7-9 with TRBJ1-4; possible D gene TRBD1, 5 bases. Trimming took off 8 bases at V and 6 bases at J, with 7 bases between the two ends. The CDR3 length is 11 residues. CDR1 is SEHNR and CDR2 is FQNEAQ in the germline V gene (reference sequence). CDR3 bases: TGTGCCAGCGGGGGGGATGAAAAACTGTTTTTT. This codes for CASGGDEKLFF. Combining the CDR3 with reference TRBV7-9 and TRBJ1-4 gives the whole variable domain DTGVSQNPRHKITKRGQNVTFRCDPISEHNRLYWYRQTLGQGPEFLTYFQNEAQLEKSRLLSDRFSAERPKGSFSTLEIQRTEQGDSAMYLCASGGDEKLFFGSGTQLSVL.